These 4 T cell receptor beta chains were all obtained from the same sample, sequenced in a study of cytomegalovirus exposure and HLA in healthy donors. The PCR ran on 60 Vbeta and 13 Jbeta primers. The protocol was immunoSEQ multiplex PCR, while the TCRdb copy is restricted to in-frame clones and leaves out a portion. The profile shows fewer than 200,000 clones, roughly 78% of them singletons. The sequenced material came from PBMCs. The receptors come from a woman aged 40 to 50 in good health and CMV-seronegative.

V is TRBV20-1 and J is TRBJ2-5; D might be TRBD2 (5 bases). CDR3 length equals 11 residues. The V gene's germline CDR1 is DFQATT and CDR2 SNEGSKA (reference sequence). The ends were cut back, 7 bases at V and 5 bases at J, with 11 bases in the middle. CDR3 nucleotide sequence: TGCAGTGTCGAGGGTTTGGAGACCCAGTACTTC. Translating gives CSVEGLETQYF.

The chain recombines TRBV5-1 with TRBJ2-1, with 12 bases lining up with TRBD2. The CDR3 consists of 15 residues. Germline V gives CDR1 SGHRS, CDR2 YFSETQ. Losses at the gene ends were 7 bases for V and 2 bases for J; bases not matched to a gene: 4. The CDR3 DNA follows: TGCGCCAGCTCTCTAGCGGGGGGGACCTACAATGAGCAGTTCTTC. This sequence encodes CASSLAGGTYNEQFF.

This clone appeared once. The sample contains more than one DNA sequence encoding this CDR3. The chain has TRBV6-1 and TRBJ1-2; D remains unclear. Germline CDR1 and CDR2: MNHNS and SASEGT. This CDR3 has 15 residues. The V and J ends lost 3 bases and 4 bases respectively, with 15 bases between them. The CDR3 DNA reads TGTGCCAGCAGTGAGGTGGCGGCGCCGAGCTATGGCTACACCTTC. It encodes CASSEVAAPSYGYTF.

This chain uses TRBV9 with TRBJ2-7; 8 bases agree with TRBD1. Per the germline V gene, CDR1 is SGDLS and CDR2 is YYNGEE. The CDR3 sequence is 15 residues long. With V trimmed by 3 bases and J by 7 bases, 12 bases remained unmatched. The CDR3 is CASSGVSAGGGEQYF. The CDR3 nucleotides are TGTGCCAGCAGCGGGGTGTCGGCAGGGGGCGGTGAGCAGTACTTC.